This T cell receptor (beta chain) was identified during a study of OX40 agonist ivuxolimab in advanced cancers. In regard to this clone: Its antigen remains unidentified.

Study-level findings and limits: Clonal expansion was seen in CD4+ and CD8+ blood T cells by week 6 at 0.1 to 3.0 mg/kg.

Blood samples were obtained at baseline, cycle 4 day 1, and cycle 7 day 1. Trimming shortened V by 0 bases and J by 2 bases, and 12 bases separated the two germline ends. CDR1 is SGHRS, CDR2 YFSETQ, per germline. The CDR3 has 15 amino acids. TCRdb's table, derived via immunoSEQ multiplex PCR, lists solely in-frame clones and lacks some. This table holds tens of thousands of clones, 85% to 95% found once. This receptor was identified in an adult with an advanced solid tumor such as melanoma, head and neck, liver or kidney cancer. The rearrangement joins TRBV5-1 to TRBJ2-7; no clear D gene. Sequences were derived from CD4+ or CD8+ T cells sorted from blood, sampled in a trial of the OX40 agonist ivuxolimab. CDR3 sequence: CASSLEGLLTYEQYF. Written as DNA, the CDR3 is TGCGCCAGCAGCTTGGAAGGCTTACTCACCTACGAGCAGTACTTC. Complete variable domain (other parts from reference TRBV5-1 and TRBJ2-7): KAGVTQTPRYLIKTRGQQVTLSCSPISGHRSVSWYQQTPGQGLQFLFEYFSETQRNKGNFPGRFSGRQFSNSRSEMNVSTLELGDSALYLCASSLEGLLTYEQYFGPGTRLTVT.